This entry describes one T cell receptor beta chain. Its cognate antigen is unknown. Sequence at one end of the junction differs from germline and may be a read error. Each 20-30 mg portion of unsorted bulk tissue served as the source for co-extraction of RNA and DNA. Separate regions, five per tumor, were sampled. The data belong to a study of tumor-infiltrating lymphocytes in primary liver carcinoma. Background on the study: These patients were men and women whose ages were 30 to 69 years. Study findings and constraints: The top-250-clone fraction was significantly higher in tumors than in blood (p = 0.039). Relative to tumor region pairs, the tumor-adjacent and tumor-blood pairs showed overlap that was lower.

This CDR3 is 16 amino acids long. Germline CDR1 and CDR2: MNHNY and SVGAGI (reference sequence). TCR beta cDNA was reverse-transcribed from 500 ng of total RNA. The reaction used a constant-region primer and ProtoScript II reverse transcriptase. Investigators got TCR beta libraries out of three nested multiplex PCR rounds, done with slightly modified ARM-PCR. The opening two PCR rounds, about 10 cycles each, paired TRBV1-TRBV30 forward primers with a C-beta reverse primer. TCRdb re-called the multiplex PCR reads with MiXCR, one entry per CDR3 protein. The sample contains approximately 110,000 distinct CDR3 sequences, about four fifths of which appear only once.

V gene TRBV6-6 combines with J gene TRBJ2-1, with D perhaps matching TRBD2 (6 bases). Sequencing was performed on liver tumor tissue from sampling region 3. Subset denoted: tumor region T3, left-lateral pole. This TCR was recovered from a man aged 40-50 years with primary liver carcinoma and hepatitis B virus infection. In nucleotides, the CDR3 is TGTGCCACCCTCGGAGCAGGAGGGCCCGTCCACAATGAGCCGTTCTTC. Amino acid sequence: CATLGAGGPVHNEPFF.